This TCR beta chain was sequenced in a study of vaccination and CD4 T cells after COVID-19. At the level of the study: Convalescent donors: six male, four female; seven Caucasian, two Asian, one multiracial, two Hispanic. The study collected post-vaccine samples a median 72 days after dose two, with a range of 14 to 241. Whole-study results and caveats: For convalescent patients, a median 86.3% of reactive clones surfaced exclusively after vaccination. Relatively few convalescent patients and no early post-infection timepoints were analyzed.

Germline CDR1 is MNHNS and CDR2 is SASEGT. Trimming removed 6 bases from V and 0 bases from J, with 16 bases in between. This CDR3 is built from 16 residues. Treatment denoted: roughly 11-day PBMC culture with coronavirus spike peptide pools or control peptides (ViraFEST assay). Concerning this clonotype itself: Its target is unknown.

An Oncomine TCR Beta short-read assay was used to sequence the DNA from cultured CD4+ T cells. TCRdb re-called the PCR reads with MiXCR, one entry per CDR3 protein. The sample holds about 12,000 distinct CDR3 sequences, around 50% seen once. This clonotype originated in a human donor who had recovered from COVID-19. Sequencing input: CD4+ T cells from blood, cultured in vitro. V gene TRBV6-1 combines with J gene TRBJ2-3; D is tentatively TRBD1 or TRBD2 (5 bases each). The CDR3 is CASSVALGPSTDTQYF. CDR3 sequence (DNA): TGTGCCAGCAGCGTCGCGTTGGGACCTAGCACAGATACGCAGTATTTT.